Sequencing of this T cell receptor beta chain was carried out in a study of cytomegalovirus exposure and HLA in healthy donors. PCR was performed using 60 Vbeta and 13 Jbeta primers. TCRdb's table, derived via immunoSEQ multiplex PCR, lists solely in-frame clones and lacks some. The profile covers under 120,000 clones, with around two thirds appearing a single time and 3.8% taken by the ten largest. The sequence was collected from a man younger than 45 in good health and CMV-seropositive. The sequenced sample consisted of PBMCs.

This CDR3 reads CASSPTSGGPGELFF. CDR3 coding DNA: TGTGCCAGCAGTCCCACCAGCGGGGGACCCGGGGAGCTGTTTTTT. V is TRBV6-5 and J is TRBJ2-2, with 8 bases fitting TRBD2. Germline V gene data show CDR1 as MNHEY and CDR2 as SVGAGI. The CDR3 spans 15 residues. J lost 6 bases, V lost 5 bases, and 8 bases had no gene match.